The 4 T cell receptor beta chains below were found in one sample sequenced in a study of memory CD4+ T cells and cytomegalovirus serostatus. The sort gate was single viable CD3+CD4+CD8-CD45RO+ cells for memory CD4+ T cells. Sequencing was performed with immunoSEQ multiplex PCR; in TCRdb, only in-frame clones are kept and a portion is missing. Here the sample spans tens of thousands of clones, around 74% being singletons. Sequencing input: memory CD4+ T cells from blood. These receptors all stem from an adult in good health and CMV-seropositive.

This clone was recorded only once. The chain employs TRBV19 and TRBJ1-5; 7 bases are a match to TRBD1. This CDR3 spans 17 amino acids. With V trimmed by 3 bases and J by 4 bases, 12 bases remained unmatched. Germline V CDR1 and CDR2: LNHDA, SQIVND (reference sequence). The CDR3 sequence: CASSIRGGTGVNQPQHF. In DNA form, the CDR3 reads TGTGCCAGTAGTATCCGAGGGGGTACAGGGGTAAATCAGCCCCAGCATTTT.

CDR3 amino acids: CASSRAGTNEKLFF. Written as DNA, the CDR3 is TGTGCCAGCAGTAGGGCAGGCACTAATGAAAAACTGTTTTTT. The rearrangement links TRBV27 to TRBJ1-4; D is undetermined. V gave up 5 bases and J gave up 2 bases, with 9 bases separating them. The length of the CDR3 is 14 residues. Germline V gene data show CDR1 as MNHEY and CDR2 as SMNVEV (reference sequence).

A few counts support this clone. This chain links TRBV7-9 with TRBJ1-1, with 7 bases aligning to TRBD1. In germline, CDR1 is SEHNR, CDR2 FQNEAQ (reference sequence). This CDR3 is built from 13 residues. V was pared by 5 bases and J by 3 bases, with 3 bases of the junction left unmatched. CDR3 DNA: TGTGCCAGCAGCCTCACAGGGGACACTGAAGCTTTCTTT. It specifies CASSLTGDTEAFF.

This clone was seen a handful of times. V is TRBV12-2 and J is TRBJ1-5; the D call TRBD1 from the table was never checked on the DNA. TRBV12-2 is termed a pseudogene. This CDR3 region has 14 residues. CDR3 bases: TGTGCAAGTCGCTACAGGAGTCGCAATCAGCCCCAGCATTTT. Translated, it gives CASRYRSRNQPQHF.